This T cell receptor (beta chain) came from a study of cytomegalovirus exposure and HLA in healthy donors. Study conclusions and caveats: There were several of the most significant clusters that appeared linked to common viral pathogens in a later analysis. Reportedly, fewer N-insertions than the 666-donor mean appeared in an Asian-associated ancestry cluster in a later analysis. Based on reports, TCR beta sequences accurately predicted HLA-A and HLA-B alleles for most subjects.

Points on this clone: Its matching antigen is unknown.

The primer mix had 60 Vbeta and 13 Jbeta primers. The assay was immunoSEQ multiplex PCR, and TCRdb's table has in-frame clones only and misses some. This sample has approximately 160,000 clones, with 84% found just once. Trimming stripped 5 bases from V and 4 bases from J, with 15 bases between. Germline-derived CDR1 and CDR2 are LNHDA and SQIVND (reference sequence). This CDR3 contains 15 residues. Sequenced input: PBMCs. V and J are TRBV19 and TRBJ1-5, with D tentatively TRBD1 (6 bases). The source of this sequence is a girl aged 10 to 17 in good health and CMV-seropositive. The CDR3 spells CASSPQTGFNQPQHF. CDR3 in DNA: TGTGCCAGTAGTCCACAGACAGGATTTAATCAGCCCCAGCATTTT.